This T cell receptor (beta chain) was captured in a study of T cell repertoires in cytomegalovirus infection. In this sample, this clonotype turned up many times. Its antigen is still unknown. This CDR3 has 16 amino acids. Germline CDR1 reads SGHVS; CDR2 reads FQNEAQ. V was shortened by 2 bases and J by 2 bases, with 14 bases between the two germline ends. TCRdb reanalysed the reads using MiXCR and keeps one entry per CDR3 protein. This sample has over 250,000 distinct CDR3 sequences, with around 20% found just once. The chain combines TRBV7-8 with TRBJ2-3, with no clear D. The receptor was isolated from a human donor in good health (CMV status not recorded). Some clones in this sample may be carry-over from other donors' samples. Sample: cultured PBMCs, taken from culture after CMV antigen stimulation. The CDR3 DNA reads as TGTGCCAGCAGCTTAATGTTGGCGGAGACCACAGATACGCAGTATTTT. As protein: CASSLMLAETTDTQYF.